The 4 T cell receptor beta chains reported below all come from one sample, sequenced in a study of shared clonotypes between healthy human individuals. The repertoire was sequenced with immunoSEQ multiplex PCR; TCRdb's copy has only in-frame clones and lacks some. The table has a few million clones, roughly 95% seen once; the top ten hold approximately 0.13%. The sequenced material came from naive CD4+ T cells sorted from blood. As for subset: CD45RA+ positively selected. All receptors come from a man between 18 and 35 years old in good health.

V usage is TRBV7-2 and J usage is TRBJ2-7; unclear D gene. Germline CDR1 reads SGHTA; CDR2 reads FQGNSA. V lost 3 bases to trimming and J lost 6 bases, with 15 bases between them. The CDR3 runs 14 residues. CDR3 sequence: CASSFGPASSEQYF. The CDR3 DNA reads TGTGCCAGCAGCTTCGGGCCTGCGAGTTCCGAGCAGTACTTC.

This clone is a singleton in its sample. This chain uses TRBV28 with TRBJ1-1; D is uncertain. V lost 3 bases to trimming and J lost 0 bases, with 8 bases between them. The CDR3 is made up of 14 amino acids. Germline CDR1 reads MDHEN; CDR2 reads SYDVKM. This chain's CDR3 is CASSLMGLNTEAFF. The CDR3 DNA follows: TGTGCCAGCAGTTTGATGGGGTTGAACACTGAAGCTTTCTTT.

This chain uses TRBV7-9 with TRBJ2-7; 10 nucleotides line up with TRBD2. V dropped 3 bases and J dropped 2; count of bases not matched to a gene: 7. The CDR3 consists of 16 residues. Germline V lookup: CDR1 SEHNR, CDR2 FQNEAQ (reference sequence). The CDR3 DNA reads as TGTGCCAGCAGCTTTCCAACTAGCGGGAAAACCTACGAGCAGTACTTC. It is translated as CASSFPTSGKTYEQYF.

This chain connects TRBV4-1 to TRBJ2-7, with 8 bases identical to TRBD1. This CDR3 has 14 amino acids. Germline values: CDR1 MGHRA, CDR2 YSYEKL. V gave up 4 bases and J gave up 3 bases; unmatched junction bases: 5. In nucleotides, the CDR3 is TGCGCCAGCAGCCCCCTGGACAGGGACTACGAGCAGTACTTC. Its translation: CASSPLDRDYEQYF.